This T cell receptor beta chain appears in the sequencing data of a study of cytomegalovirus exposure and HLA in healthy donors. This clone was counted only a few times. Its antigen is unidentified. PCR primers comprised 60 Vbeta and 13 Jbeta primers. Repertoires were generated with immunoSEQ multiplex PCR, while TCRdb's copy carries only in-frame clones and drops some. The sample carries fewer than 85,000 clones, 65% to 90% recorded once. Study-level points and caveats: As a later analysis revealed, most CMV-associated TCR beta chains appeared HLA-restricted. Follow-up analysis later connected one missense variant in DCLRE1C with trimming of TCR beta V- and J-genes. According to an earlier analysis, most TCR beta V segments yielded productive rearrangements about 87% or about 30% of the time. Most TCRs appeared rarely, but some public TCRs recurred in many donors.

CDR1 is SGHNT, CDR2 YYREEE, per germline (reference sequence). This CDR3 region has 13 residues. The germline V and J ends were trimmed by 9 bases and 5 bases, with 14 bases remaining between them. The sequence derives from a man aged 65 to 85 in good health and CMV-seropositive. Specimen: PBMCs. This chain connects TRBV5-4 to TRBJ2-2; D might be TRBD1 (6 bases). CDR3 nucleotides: TGTGCCAACCACAGGGACCAGACCGGGGAGCTGTTTTTT. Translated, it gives CANHRDQTGELFF.